The clone carrying this TCR beta chain was recorded many times. The data derive from a study of early T cells in non-severe SARS-CoV-2 infection. TCRdb re-derived calls from the 5' RACE reads in MiXCR, one entry per CDR3 protein. The sample holds approximately 28,000 distinct CDR3 sequences; 3.5% to 5.5% are singletons and the top ten take about 6%. The V gene's germline CDR1 is DFQATT and CDR2 SNEGSKA (reference sequence). V was pared by 5 bases and J by 2 bases, with 8 bases of the junction left unmatched. There are 14 residues in the CDR3. This material consisted of whole blood, taken at baseline. The receptor's source is an adult who was a healthcare worker with PCR-confirmed SARS-CoV-2 infection or an uninfected control (not recorded which). The chain is built from TRBV20-1 and TRBJ2-5; 7 bases line up with TRBD2. DNA of the CDR3: TGCAGTGCTTCCCAAGCGGGGAGGCAAGAGACCCAGTACTTC. Its protein is CSASQAGRQETQYF.